What follows is one T cell receptor beta chain and its context. The specificity of this receptor is unknown. Base qualities were left out, and no much larger clone turns up one base away. The record originates from a study of cytomegalovirus exposure and HLA in healthy donors (dated by TCRdb to about 2017). Turning to the overall study: According to a later analysis, one platform produced both the 120 validation repertoires and the 700 or so repertoires of the first cohort. The study was designed to test whether signatures of past pathogen exposure could be identified by cataloging public T cell receptors. A separate validation cohort of roughly 130 different subjects was used in addition to the roughly 620-subject first cohort. High-throughput TCR immunosequencing, statistical association of individual TCRs with disease status, and machine learning were combined to predict cytomegalovirus infection status.

Overall study results and their limits: The study gave a list of under 200 TCR beta chains associated with cytomegalovirus. In vitro tests confirmed that a few of the cytomegalovirus-associated TCR beta chains recognize cytomegalovirus antigens. While some public TCRs were present in many individuals, most TCR sequences turned up only very rarely across donors. A later analysis lacked HLA typing for the validation cohort, so it scored co-occurrence in that cohort across all 120 repertoires. Of the cluster scores, roughly 95% were above 0 in a later analysis, which found that TCRs clustered in the first cohort also tended to co-occur in the 120 validation repertoires. The classifier was reported to diagnose cytomegalovirus status with high specificity and sensitivity in both the original and validation cohorts. According to the authors, the approach could potentially be generalized to other disease states and immunological phenotypes.

Separate from the roughly 650-subject first cohort, the validation cohort of about 110 subjects was the group to which the donors belonged. Trimming costs V 0 bases and J 7 bases, and their ends lie 6 bases apart. Spanning cysteine to phenylalanine, the CDR3 consists of 12 amino acids. The CDR3 DNA has 36 bases and is translated from base 1. Taken from the germline V gene, the CDR1 and CDR2 loops are MGHRA and YSYEKL. The library was produced with the immunoSEQ multiplex PCR assay. In the paper's pipeline: To diagnose cytomegalovirus status from the catalog of TCR beta chain sequences, a statistical classification framework was built. TCRdb mirrors the immuneACCESS table, restricted to in-frame sequences. Some clones are absent from its copies; in checked studies, under half trace to an unresolved V gene, and the reason for the others is unknown. That table is the source of V, J and clone size, and D and trimming were worked out from the DNA. This sample lists around 120,000 clones; approximately 90% were detected once. The ten top clones hold about 1.7% of the sample.

The sample taken for sequencing was PBMCs. The clonotype originates from a man aged 18 to 30 in good health and CMV-seronegative. The chain links TRBV4-1 with TRBJ2-5, with no D gene named confidently. CDR3 loop: CASSQDGLTQYF. Here is the DNA: TGCGCCAGCAGCCAAGACGGTTTGACCCAGTACTTC.